One and the same sample provided the 24 T cell receptor beta chains below, sequenced in a study of cytomegalovirus exposure and HLA in healthy donors. This PCR relied on a set of 60 Vbeta primers and 13 Jbeta primers. Sequencing was performed with immunoSEQ multiplex PCR; in TCRdb, only in-frame clones are kept and a portion is missing. The table has approximately 170,000 clones, roughly 84% seen once. Sequencing input: PBMCs. These receptors all stem from a male donor in good health and CMV-seronegative.

This chain joins TRBV6-1 and TRBJ2-7; 7 nucleotides match TRBD1. The CDR3 runs to 14 residues. V lost 5 bases, J lost 3 bases, and 7 bases stayed unmatched. Germline V CDR1 and CDR2: MNHNS, SASEGT. The CDR3 DNA is TGTGCCAGCAGTAGGGACAGAAACTTCTACGAGCAGTACTTC. Amino acid sequence: CASSRDRNFYEQYF.

The chain recombines TRBV5-4 with TRBJ1-1; 9 nucleotides match TRBD1. Germline V gene data show CDR1 as SGHNT and CDR2 as YYREEE (reference sequence). The V and J ends lost 3 bases and 4 bases, in that order; junction bases with no gene match: 4. CDR3 size: 14 residues. CDR3 loop: CASSWDRAGTEAFF. CDR3 DNA: TGTGCCAGCAGCTGGGACAGGGCGGGCACTGAAGCTTTCTTT.

The chain recombines TRBV5-5 with TRBJ2-7; 8 bases line up with TRBD1. CDR3 size: 14 residues. V was pared by 2 bases and J by 1 base, with 2 bases of the junction left unmatched. Germline loops: CDR1 SGHKS, CDR2 YYEKEE (reference sequence). CDR3 sequence reads: CASSFWTGSYEQYF. The DNA for the CDR3 is TGTGCCAGCAGCTTCTGGACAGGGTCCTACGAGCAGTACTTC.

The rearrangement uses TRBV6-1 and TRBJ1-5, with a possible D match to TRBD1 (6 bases). Per the germline V gene, CDR1 is MNHNS and CDR2 is SASEGT. This CDR3 has 13 amino acids. V was shortened by 2 bases and J by 4 bases, with 6 bases between the two germline ends. The CDR3, as DNA: TGTGCCAGCAGTGAACAGGGGAATCAGCCCCAGCATTTT. This sequence encodes CASSEQGNQPQHF.

The chain employs TRBV29-1 and TRBJ2-7; perhaps TRBD1 as D (5 bases). The CDR3 loop spans 12 amino acids. Per germline, CDR1 SQVTM and CDR2 ANQGSEA. The V and J ends lost 4 bases and 3 bases respectively, with 10 bases between them. The CDR3 nucleotides read TGCAGCGTTGTGGTAGGGGTCTACGAGCAGTACTTC. It is translated as CSVVVGVYEQYF.

This chain links TRBV25-1 with TRBJ1-2; TRBD1 aligns across 7 bases. Germline CDR1 MGHDK, CDR2 SYGVNS. The CDR3 is 12 residues long. V was clipped by 3 bases and J by 8 bases; unmatched bases: 3. The CDR3 is CASSDRGNGYTF. The CDR3 region has the DNA TGTGCCAGCAGTGACAGGGGGAACGGCTACACCTTC.

The CDR3 sequence is CAISDRTLNTGELFF. The CDR3 coding sequence is TGTGCCATCAGTGACCGGACATTAAACACCGGGGAGCTGTTTTTT. J is TRBJ2-2 and V is TRBV10-3, with D perhaps TRBD1 (5 bases). The V end lost 3 bases, the J end lost 2 bases, and 10 bases lay between the germline ends. CDR1 and CDR2 (germline): ENHRY, SYGVKD. CDR3 size: 15 residues.

Concerning this clone: One end of the junction fails to match germline, which may point to a read error. DNA of the CDR3: TGTGCCAGCAGGTTAGATGGGACAGGGAGTTCCAACAATGAGCAGTTCTTC. Amino acid sequence: CASRLDGTGSSNNEQFF. The chain uses TRBV7-2 and TRBJ2-1, with TRBD1 matching over 9 bases. Looked up from germline, CDR1 is SGHTA and CDR2 is FQGNSA. This CDR3 region has 17 residues.

This chain joins TRBV25-1 and TRBJ2-7; weak D call: TRBD2 (5 bases). V lost 5 bases, J lost 5 bases, and 19 bases lay in between. The CDR3 sequence is 15 residues long. Germline V gene data show CDR1 as MGHDK and CDR2 as SYGVNS. For the CDR3, the DNA is TGTGCCAGCAGTCCTCGACGGGGAATGGAGAACGAGCAGTACTTC. This encodes CASSPRRGMENEQYF.

The chain uses TRBV27 and TRBJ1-5; a weak D match, TRBD1 (5 bases). V lost 2 bases and J 8 bases, leaving 19 bases between the germline ends. The germline V gene has CDR1 MNHEY and CDR2 SMNVEV (reference sequence). The CDR3 covers 16 residues. In DNA form, the CDR3 reads TGTGCCAGCAGTTTAGGGCCAGGCGGGGGTTGGGAGCCCCAGCATTTT. It is translated as CASSLGPGGGWEPQHF.

This clone was found a few times. V and J are TRBV28 and TRBJ2-1; 10 bases map to TRBD2. This CDR3 has 14 amino acids. Per the germline V gene, CDR1 is MDHEN and CDR2 is SYDVKM. V gave up 3 bases and J gave up 5 bases; unmatched junction bases: 1. Written as DNA, the CDR3 is TGTGCCAGCAGTTTTACTAGCGGGAACAATGAGCAGTTCTTC. It translates to CASSFTSGNNEQFF.

The chain uses TRBV7-2 and TRBJ1-5, with 7 bases that match TRBD1. After removal of 1 base from V and 7 bases from J, the junction contained 7 bases not matched to a gene. CDR1 SGHTA and CDR2 FQGNSA come from the germline V gene. This CDR3 is built from 15 residues. The CDR3 coding sequence is TGTGCCAGCAGCTTAGTAGGGGGCGTCGGGCAGCCCCAGCATTTT. Translating it yields CASSLVGGVGQPQHF. The full variable domain, in which reference TRBV7-2 and TRBJ1-5 provide the parts outside the CDR3, is GAGVSQSPSNKVTEKGKDVELRCDPISGHTALYWYRQSLGQGLEFLIYFQGNSAPDKSGLPSDRFSAERTGGSVSTLTIQRTQQEDSAVYLCASSLVGGVGQPQHFGDGTRLSIL.

The V call is TRBV5-6, the J call TRBJ2-3; the D is unclear. CDR3 length: 12 amino acids. Germline-derived CDR1 and CDR2 are SGHDT and YYEEEE. V was pared by 6 bases and J by 11 bases, with 16 bases between. CDR3 protein: CASKRPDSGQYF. The CDR3 DNA reads TGTGCCAGCAAAAGACCCGATTCAGGGCAGTATTTT. Combining the CDR3 with reference TRBV5-6 and TRBJ2-3 gives the whole variable domain DAGVTQSPTHLIKTRGQQVTLRCSPKSGHDTVSWYQQALGQGPQFIFQYYEEEERQRGNFPDRFSGHQFPNYSSELNVNALLLGDSALYLCASKRPDSGQYFGPGTRLTVL.

V usage is TRBV5-5 and J usage is TRBJ1-5; unclear D gene. V gave up 4 bases and J gave up 8 bases, with 10 bases separating them. Germline lookup yields CDR1 SGHKS and CDR2 YYEKEE (reference sequence). CDR3 length equals 12 residues. In DNA, the CDR3 is TGTGCCAGCAGCCACCTTGCGGAGCCCCAGCATTTT. Its protein product is CASSHLAEPQHF.

The gene calls are TRBV30 and TRBJ2-4, with 8 bases identical to TRBD1. Germline-derived CDR1 and CDR2 are GTSNPN and SVGIG (reference sequence). The CDR3 is 16 residues long. V lost 3 bases and J lost 5; bases outside the gene matches: 12. As DNA, the CDR3 is TGTGCCTGGAGCCGCGAGCCGGAGACAGGGGAAAACATTCAGTACTTC. Its protein product is CAWSREPETGENIQYF.

The sample holds a few counts of this clone. This chain connects TRBV2 to TRBJ1-4; no clear D gene. This CDR3 has 14 amino acids. V was clipped by 8 bases and J by 8 bases, with 18 bases between them. The V gene's germline CDR1 is SNHLY and CDR2 FYNNEI. The CDR3, as DNA: TGTGCCAGCTCTACATACGGGGTTCGGGAAAAACTGTTTTTT. Encoded protein: CASSTYGVREKLFF.

The rearrangement uses TRBV10-3 and TRBJ1-1; D is undetermined. Germline V gene lookup returns CDR1 ENHRY and CDR2 SYGVKD. V gave up 0 bases and J gave up 8 bases, with 10 bases separating them. The CDR3 sequence is 13 residues long. The CDR3: CAISESPRGEAFF. CDR3 sequence (DNA): TGTGCCATCAGTGAGTCGCCCCGCGGGGAAGCTTTCTTT.

The CDR3, as DNA: TGTGCCAGCACTACTGAGACAGCCATGAACACTGAAGCTTTCTTT. This translates into CASTTETAMNTEAFF. The chain has TRBV4-2 and TRBJ1-1, with a tentative D call TRBD1 (5 bases). V lost 7 bases to trimming and J lost 0 bases, with 15 bases between them. The CDR3 has 15 residues. Germline CDR1 reads LGHNA; CDR2 reads YNFKEQ.

The gene calls are TRBV30 and TRBJ1-2; D remains unclear. The CDR3 length is 14 residues. Germline CDR1 GTSNPN, CDR2 SVGIG (reference sequence). V was shortened by 6 bases and J by 0 bases, with 14 bases between the two germline ends. CDR3 in amino acids: CACFLDSTNYGYTF. CDR3 DNA sequence: TGTGCCTGCTTTCTGGACTCTACTAACTATGGCTACACCTTC.

V gene TRBV9 combines with J gene TRBJ2-3, with TRBD2 matching 13 bases. CDR1 is SGDLS, CDR2 YYNGEE, per germline. CDR3 length: 16 amino acids. With 4 bases clipped from V and 2 bases from J, the junction kept 4 bases outside the gene matches. CDR3 amino acids: CASSRLAGGLTDTQYF. CDR3 nucleotide sequence: TGTGCCAGCAGCCGACTAGCGGGAGGCCTCACAGATACGCAGTATTTT.

The V call is TRBV5-1, the J call TRBJ2-1; the match to TRBD1 covers 7 bases. V shed 0 bases and J 7 bases; nucleotides not matched to a gene: 7. The CDR3 spans 15 residues. Germline values: CDR1 SGHRS, CDR2 YFSETQ. The CDR3 nucleotides read TGCGCCAGCAGCTTGGATCGACAGGGTGGTAATGAGCAGTTCTTC. Protein sequence: CASSLDRQGGNEQFF.

The CDR3 nucleotides are TGTGCCAGCACCCACGGAGGTACGCAGTATTTT. It yields the protein CASTHGGTQYF. The chain joins TRBV14 to TRBJ2-3, with D possibly TRBD2 on 5 matching bases. Per germline, CDR1 SGHDN and CDR2 FVKESK. The germline V and J ends were trimmed by 7 bases and 8 bases, with 10 bases remaining between them. The CDR3 length is 11 residues.

V is TRBV18 and J is TRBJ1-1, with D perhaps matching TRBD1 (5 bases). Germline CDR1 reads KGHSH; CDR2 reads LQKENI. This CDR3 spans 15 amino acids. Trimming removed 2 bases from V and 0 bases from J, with 10 bases in between. CDR3 amino acids: CASSPSQGLNTEAFF. CDR3 coding DNA: TGTGCCAGCTCACCATCTCAGGGCTTGAACACTGAAGCTTTCTTT.

The chain has TRBV6-5 and TRBJ2-1, with 9 bases lining up with TRBD2. The V gene end was trimmed by 6 bases and the J gene end by 10 bases; junction bases not matched to a gene: 13. CDR3 size: 15 residues. Per the germline V gene, CDR1 is MNHEY and CDR2 is SVGAGI. CDR3 residues: CASSPSGTFEEEQFF. The CDR3 bases are TGTGCCAGCAGCCCTAGCGGGACCTTCGAAGAGGAGCAGTTCTTC.